The 7 T cell receptor beta chains listed next were all sequenced from one sample in a study of cytomegalovirus exposure and HLA in healthy donors. The study ran its PCR with 60 Vbeta and 13 Jbeta primers. The repertoire was sequenced with immunoSEQ multiplex PCR; TCRdb's copy has only in-frame clones and lacks some. The table shows about 120,000 clones, with about 66% occurring only once. Source material: PBMCs. The receptors come from a man in his thirties or forties in good health and CMV-seropositive.

The chain links TRBV7-9 to TRBJ2-7; D possibly corresponds to TRBD2 (5 bases). Germline loops: CDR1 SEHNR, CDR2 FQNEAQ (reference sequence). The CDR3 contains 18 residues. V lost 5 bases and J lost 2, with 25 bases in between. The chain's CDR3 is CASSPARNRGFFTYEQYF. The CDR3 coding sequence is TGTGCCAGCAGCCCAGCTCGCAATCGGGGATTCTTTACCTACGAGCAGTACTTC.

This clone was observed a single time. V is TRBV5-4 and J is TRBJ2-1, with 8 positions matching TRBD2. Germline assignment: CDR1 SGHNT and CDR2 YYREEE (reference sequence). This CDR3 has 19 amino acids. Trimming took 0 bases from V and 6 from J; bases not matched to a gene: 17. The DNA for the CDR3 is TGTGCCAGCAGCTTGGGGGCCCTTATCCGGGCGGGAGGCGGCAATGAGCAGTTCTTC. It translates to CASSLGALIRAGGGNEQFF.

The chain employs TRBV6-1 and TRBJ2-6, with D unresolved. V was clipped by 7 bases and J by 1 base, with 5 bases between them. This CDR3 is 13 amino acids long. Germline loops: CDR1 MNHNS, CDR2 SASEGT. The DNA for the CDR3 is TGTGCCAGCACGGGTTCTGGGGCCAACGTCCTGACTTTC. Translating gives CASTGSGANVLTF.

The chain couples TRBV5-1 to TRBJ1-3, with 8 nucleotides matching TRBD1. This CDR3 is 15 amino acids long. Germline CDR1 is SGHRS and CDR2 is YFSETQ. V was pared by 0 bases and J by 4 bases, with 3 bases of the junction left unmatched. In DNA, the CDR3 is TGCGCCAGCAGCTTGGGAGGGACAGGCGGAAACACCATATATTTT. Translation gives CASSLGGTGGNTIYF.

This sequence joins TRBV5-1 and TRBJ2-7; tentative D call: TRBD1 (6 bases). The CDR3 totals 15 residues. Germline-derived CDR1 and CDR2 are SGHRS and YFSETQ. The germline V and J ends were trimmed by 2 bases and 1 base, with 13 bases remaining between them. DNA for the CDR3: TGCGCCAGCAGCTTTAACAGGGAAGGATCCTACGAGCAGTACTTC. Protein: CASSFNREGSYEQYF.

The table lists this clone with a few counts. V gene TRBV6-5 combines with J gene TRBJ2-2; no reliable D call. The CDR3 has 13 residues. The V end was cut by 6 bases, the J end by 8 bases, with 13 bases between. The germline CDR1 and CDR2 sequences are MNHEY and SVGAGI. The CDR3 sequence is CASRQTKQGELFF. In nucleotides, the CDR3 is TGTGCCAGCAGGCAGACGAAACAGGGGGAGCTGTTTTTT.

V gene TRBV5-4 combines with J gene TRBJ1-2; D gene unclear. The germline gives CDR1 SGHNT, CDR2 YYREEE (reference sequence). V was cut by 3 bases and J by 8 bases, with 14 bases left in between. CDR3 length equals 13 residues. In DNA form, the CDR3 reads TGTGCCAGCAGCTCCGGAATCGCTAGGGGCTACACCTTC. Protein product: CASSSGIARGYTF.